A single sample is the source of the 26 T cell receptor beta chains below, sequenced in a study of shared clonotypes between healthy human individuals. This table comes from immunoSEQ multiplex PCR, and its TCRdb copy is limited to in-frame clones, with some not included. The sample lists approximately 530,000 clones; about 96% were seen once. The sequencing input was naive CD4+ T cells sorted from blood. This sample's subset: CD45RA+ positively selected. These receptors were obtained from a woman younger than 45 in good health.

The rearrangement joins TRBV27 to TRBJ1-4; 9 bases match TRBD1. Unmatched junction bases numbered 6, after V lost 6 bases and J lost 1 base. Looked up from germline, CDR1 is MNHEY and CDR2 is SMNVEV (reference sequence). The CDR3 has 16 amino acids. For the CDR3, the DNA is TGTGCCAGCAGGGAGGACAGGGGAGTAACTAATGAAAAACTGTTTTTT. Encoded protein: CASREDRGVTNEKLFF. Full variable domain (missing parts from reference TRBV27 and TRBJ1-4): EAQVTQNPRYLITVTGKKLTVTCSQNMNHEYMSWYRQDPGLGLRQIYYSMNVEVTDKGDVPEGYKVSRKEKRNFPLILESPSPNQTSLYFCASREDRGVTNEKLFFGSGTQLSVL.

The CDR3 here is CASQGTGGYTF. Written as DNA, the CDR3 is TGTGCCAGCCAGGGAACGGGGGGCTACACCTTC. This rearrangement joins TRBV27 to TRBJ1-2, with D possibly being TRBD1 (5 bases). This CDR3 is 11 amino acids long. The V and J ends lost 8 bases and 8 bases respectively, with 12 bases between them. The germline gives CDR1 MNHEY, CDR2 SMNVEV (reference sequence).

V usage is TRBV6-5 and J usage is TRBJ2-1; TRBD2 agrees at 8 bases. Trimming took 5 bases from V and 6 from J; bases not matched to a gene: 9. The CDR3 sequence is 15 residues long. Per the germline V gene, CDR1 is MNHEY and CDR2 is SVGAGI. The chain's CDR3 is CASSPRVSGINEQFF. The CDR3 nucleotides read TGTGCCAGCAGTCCGCGAGTTAGCGGGATCAATGAGCAGTTCTTC.

V usage is TRBV4-1 and J usage is TRBJ2-5; 10 bases line up with TRBD2. The junction had 26 bases not matched to a gene; V was cut back by 4 bases and J by 6 bases. In germline, CDR1 is MGHRA, CDR2 YSYEKL. This CDR3 contains 21 residues. This chain's CDR3 is CASSPLSSGGLAFNVPKTQYF. The CDR3 nucleotides are TGCGCCAGCAGCCCCCTCTCTTCCGGGGGACTAGCGTTCAACGTCCCCAAGACCCAGTACTTC.

The chain has TRBV7-9 and TRBJ1-2; no reliable D call. CDR1 SEHNR and CDR2 FQNEAQ come from the germline V gene (reference sequence). The CDR3 length is 14 residues. V was trimmed by 8 bases and J by 3 bases, leaving 16 bases between them. This CDR3 reads CASSLPLGYYGYTF. The CDR3 coding sequence is TGTGCCAGCTCCCTCCCCCTGGGATACTATGGCTACACCTTC. Variable domain in full (rest from reference TRBV7-9 and TRBJ1-2): DTGVSQNPRHKITKRGQNVTFRCDPISEHNRLYWYRQTLGQGPEFLTYFQNEAQLEKSRLLSDRFSAERPKGSFSTLEIQRTEQGDSAMYLCASSLPLGYYGYTFGSGTRLTVV.

The rearrangement joins TRBV5-1 to TRBJ1-5; D is perhaps TRBD1 (6 bases). The germline CDR1 and CDR2 sequences are SGHRS and YFSETQ. V was cut by 2 bases and J by 0 bases, with 9 bases left in between. CDR3 length equals 15 residues. The CDR3 protein is CASSLQGNSNQPQHF. CDR3 DNA sequence: TGCGCCAGCAGCTTACAGGGAAATAGCAATCAGCCCCAGCATTTT. The entire variable domain, with the rest obtained from reference TRBV5-1 and TRBJ1-5, is as follows: KAGVTQTPRYLIKTRGQQVTLSCSPISGHRSVSWYQQTPGQGLQFLFEYFSETQRNKGNFPGRFSGRQFSNSRSEMNVSTLELGDSALYLCASSLQGNSNQPQHFGDGTRLSIL.

Points on this clone: Other DNA variants within this sample encode the same CDR3. The V gene is TRBV28, the J gene TRBJ1-5; 7 bases align to TRBD1. Germline V gene sequence: CDR1 MDHEN, CDR2 SYDVKM. The length of the CDR3 is 15 residues. With 3 bases clipped from V and 2 bases from J, the junction kept 4 bases outside the gene matches. The CDR3 bases are TGTGCCAGCAGTTTTGGAGGGGGCGGCAATCAGCCCCAGCATTTT. It is translated as CASSFGGGGNQPQHF.

The V call is TRBV15, the J call TRBJ1-3; D uncertain. The CDR3 consists of 15 residues. Trimming took off 1 base at V and 0 bases at J, with 7 bases between the two ends. The germline V gene has CDR1 LNHNV and CDR2 YYDKDF (reference sequence). The chain's CDR3 is CATSRARFSGNTIYF. CDR3 DNA: TGTGCCACCAGCAGAGCTCGGTTCTCTGGAAACACCATATATTTT.

The chain couples TRBV9 to TRBJ1-1; D is undetermined. Germline loops: CDR1 SGDLS, CDR2 YYNGEE. The length of the CDR3 is 17 residues. With 3 bases removed from V and 6 bases from J, the gap between germline ends came to 24 bases. The CDR3: CASSATTLRAGSAEAFF. DNA for the CDR3: TGTGCCAGCAGCGCAACCACTCTTAGGGCTGGGTCAGCTGAAGCTTTCTTT.

With regard to this clone: This same CDR3 is encoded by further DNA sequences in the sample. This chain connects TRBV6-1 to TRBJ2-7; 10 bases are shared with TRBD2. The CDR3 has 14 residues. V lost 4 bases and J lost 1; bases outside the gene matches: 1. Germline assignment: CDR1 MNHNS and CDR2 SASEGT. For the CDR3, the DNA is TGTGCCAGCAGTGCGACTAGCGGGTCCTACGAGCAGTACTTC. Its translation is CASSATSGSYEQYF.

The chain is built from TRBV7-2 and TRBJ2-2, with D maybe TRBD2 (5 bases). Trimming stripped 0 bases from V and 4 bases from J, with 9 bases between. The CDR3 consists of 15 residues. The germline CDR1 and CDR2 sequences are SGHTA and FQGNSA. The CDR3: CASSLAGMGTGELFF. DNA of the CDR3: TGTGCCAGCAGCTTAGCCGGGATGGGCACCGGGGAGCTGTTTTTT.

The chain has TRBV4-2 and TRBJ1-5, with D possibly TRBD1 on 6 matching bases. The CDR3 runs to 17 residues. CDR1 and CDR2 from the germline V gene are LGHNA and YNFKEQ. The V end was cut by 0 bases, the J end by 5 bases, with 17 bases between. As DNA, the CDR3 is TGTGCCAGCAGCCAAGATTATGTGACAGGACACCATCAGCCCCAGCATTTT. Its translation: CASSQDYVTGHHQPQHF.

CDR3: CASSQAIAGVFSGELFF. Here the CDR3 DNA reads TGCGCCAGCAGCCAAGCTATAGCGGGAGTCTTCTCCGGGGAGCTGTTTTTT. The rearrangement joins TRBV4-1 to TRBJ2-2, with 9 bases matching TRBD2. Germline CDR1 is MGHRA and CDR2 is YSYEKL. Losses at the gene ends were 1 base for V and 6 bases for J; bases not matched to a gene: 9. This CDR3 is built from 17 residues.

Here the CDR3 DNA reads TGTGCCAGCAGCCCCCGGCTAGCCTACGAGCAGTACTTC. As protein: CASSPRLAYEQYF. The chain recombines TRBV5-5 with TRBJ2-7; D is unresolved. V shed 4 bases and J shed 2 bases, with 10 bases lying between them. The CDR3 extends over 13 amino acids. Germline V gives CDR1 SGHKS, CDR2 YYEKEE (reference sequence). The whole variable domain, remainder taken from reference TRBV5-5 and TRBJ2-7, is DAGVTQSPTHLIKTRGQQVTLRCSPISGHKSVSWYQQVLGQGPQFIFQYYEKEERGRGNFPDRFSARQFPNYSSELNVNALLLGDSALYLCASSPRLAYEQYFGPGTRLTVT.

The chain is built from TRBV7-9 and TRBJ2-7; the D gene is possibly TRBD1 (5 bases). The CDR3 runs to 13 residues. From germline, CDR1 is SEHNR and CDR2 FQNEAQ (reference sequence). Trimming left V 8 bases short and J 1 base short, with 12 bases between. CDR3 nucleotide sequence: TGTGCCAGCGGCCTCGACAGTTCCTACGAGCAGTACTTC. Amino acid sequence: CASGLDSSYEQYF.

The V gene is TRBV18, the J gene TRBJ1-1, with D unclear. CDR1 and CDR2 (germline): KGHSH, LQKENI. The CDR3 totals 14 residues. V was pared by 3 bases and J by 4 bases, with 12 bases between. CDR3 coding DNA: TGTGCCAGCTCACCGGCCGGCTCGGCCACTGAAGCTTTCTTT. Translating it yields CASSPAGSATEAFF.

V and J are TRBV5-1 and TRBJ2-2; 7 bases line up with TRBD2. CDR3 length equals 13 residues. J lost 10 bases, V lost 0 bases, and 3 bases had no gene match. Germline V gene lookup returns CDR1 SGHRS and CDR2 YFSETQ. The CDR3 DNA sequence: TGCGCCAGCAGCTTGGGCGGGAGTGTGGAGCTGTTTTTT. Translated, it gives CASSLGGSVELFF.

The rearrangement links TRBV13 to TRBJ2-7, with D possibly TRBD2 on 6 matching bases. Trimming took off 5 bases at V and 1 base at J, with 15 bases between the two ends. Germline V gene sequence: CDR1 PRHDT, CDR2 FYEKMQ (reference sequence). This CDR3 spans 15 amino acids. This CDR3 is CASSLVGRRSYEQYF. CDR3 DNA: TGTGCCAGCAGCCTCGTCGGGAGACGATCCTACGAGCAGTACTTC.

V usage is TRBV9 and J usage is TRBJ2-1; 14 bases are shared with TRBD2. V lost 3 bases to trimming and J lost 9 bases; unmatched junction nucleotides: 14. The CDR3 has 18 amino acids. Germline V CDR1 and CDR2: SGDLS, YYNGEE. In nucleotides, the CDR3 is TGTGCCAGCAGCGCCCGGGACAGGGGGACTAGCGGGAGAGTTGAGCAGTTCTTC. Its translation: CASSARDRGTSGRVEQFF.

A single count supports this clone. The chain joins TRBV4-1 to TRBJ2-1; 7 bases line up with TRBD2. V gave up 1 base and J gave up 6 bases; unmatched junction bases: 6. The V gene's germline CDR1 is MGHRA and CDR2 YSYEKL. This CDR3 contains 15 residues. The CDR3 coding sequence is TGCGCCAGCAGCCAAGGAACAGCGGGAACCAATGAGCAGTTCTTC. Translating gives CASSQGTAGTNEQFF.

The rearrangement joins TRBV27 to TRBJ2-3, with D tentatively TRBD2 (5 bases). This CDR3 is built from 15 residues. Trimming shortened V by 4 bases and J by 3 bases, and 14 bases separated the two germline ends. Germline V lookup: CDR1 MNHEY, CDR2 SMNVEV (reference sequence). Here the CDR3 DNA reads TGTGCCAGCAGTTGGGCCACGCCGGGGACAGATACGCAGTATTTT. It is translated as CASSWATPGTDTQYF.

Only one count was recorded for this clone. The DNA for the CDR3 is TGTGCCAGCAGTTTGCCCCCTCCCTACAATCAGCCCCAGCATTTT. Translation gives CASSLPPPYNQPQHF. This chain links TRBV28 with TRBJ1-5; D gene uncertain. Germline CDR1 MDHEN, CDR2 SYDVKM. Trimming left V 3 bases short and J 3 bases short, with 12 bases between. This CDR3 has 15 amino acids.

Only a few counts were recorded for this clone. Different DNA sequences within this sample yield the same CDR3. The V and J genes are TRBV5-4 and TRBJ2-7; no clear D. CDR1 is SGHNT and CDR2 is YYREEE in the germline V gene (reference sequence). This CDR3 has 11 amino acids. Deletions cut 4 bases from V and 3 bases from J, with 5 bases between. The CDR3 DNA reads as TGTGCCAGCAGCCTCCACTACGAGCAGTACTTC. This gives the protein CASSLHYEQYF.

This chain connects TRBV27 to TRBJ2-5; the match to TRBD1 covers 11 bases. This CDR3 spans 16 amino acids. The V segment lost 5 bases and the J segment 11 bases; nucleotides outside the gene matches: 16. Germline V gene lookup returns CDR1 MNHEY and CDR2 SMNVEV (reference sequence). In nucleotides, the CDR3 is TGTGCCAGCAGTCCAACCGGGACAGGGGGTCACGGGGAGCAGTACTTC. Its translation: CASSPTGTGGHGEQYF.

Comments on this clone: The missing conserved phenylalanine or tryptophan at the end of this CDR3 makes a read error likely. The CDR3 sequence is CSVASQADYYEQYL. In DNA, the CDR3 is TGCAGCGTGGCCTCCCAAGCAGATTACTACGAGCAGTACCTC. The chain links TRBV29-1 to TRBJ2-7; D gene ambiguous. The CDR3 loop spans 14 amino acids. Germline CDR1 is SQVTM and CDR2 is ANQGSEA. Trimming stripped 6 bases from V and 3 bases from J, with 18 bases between.

The rearrangement joins TRBV7-9 to TRBJ1-5; 8 bases map to TRBD1. The CDR3 totals 15 residues. Trimming at V came to 4 bases and at J to 4 bases, leaving 6 bases not matched to a gene. CDR1 and CDR2 from the germline V gene are SEHNR and FQNEAQ (reference sequence). The CDR3 loop reads CASSYTTGENQPQHF. As DNA, the CDR3 is TGTGCCAGCAGCTATACGACAGGGGAAAATCAGCCCCAGCATTTT.